This TCR beta chain is drawn from a study of molecular identifiers for immune sequencing clone quantification. Whole-study results and caveats: Under 1% of molecules in naive cells, but over 98% of effector molecules, belonged to clones above 20 RNA copies.

Trimming removed 0 bases from V and 2 bases from J, with 9 bases in between. The CDR3 covers 15 residues. The V gene's germline CDR1 is LGHNA and CDR2 YSLEER. Sorted naive CD8 T cells were those defined as CD8+CD4-CCR7+CD45RA+. From the PCR reads, TCRdb called clonotypes with MiXCR, one entry per CDR3 protein. The table records 490,000 or so distinct CDR3 sequences, around 23% of them present only once. A note on this clonotype: Its antigen remains unknown.

This clonotype was sampled from a human donor in good health. Some libraries in this study had Jurkat cell RNA spiked in. The specimen sequenced was naive CD8+ T cells from blood, with Jurkat cell RNA spiked in. Documented subset: FACS-sorted CD8+CD4-CCR7+CD45RA+ naive T cells. The J gene is TRBJ2-3, the V gene TRBV4-3; the D is unclear. CDR3 in DNA: TGCGCCAGCAGCCAAGATTGGCGACCCACAGATACGCAGTATTTT. This gives the protein CASSQDWRPTDTQYF.